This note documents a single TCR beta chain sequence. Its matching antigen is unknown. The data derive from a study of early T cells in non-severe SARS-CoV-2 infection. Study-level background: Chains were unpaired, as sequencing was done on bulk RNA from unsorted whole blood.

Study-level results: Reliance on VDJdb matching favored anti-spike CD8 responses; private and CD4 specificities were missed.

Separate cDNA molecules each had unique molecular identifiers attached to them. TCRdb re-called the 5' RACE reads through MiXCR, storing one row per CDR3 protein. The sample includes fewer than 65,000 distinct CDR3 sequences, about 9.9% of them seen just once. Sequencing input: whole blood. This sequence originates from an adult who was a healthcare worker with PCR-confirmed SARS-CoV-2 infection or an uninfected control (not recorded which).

CDR3: CASSPLYRMEEETQYF. The DNA for the CDR3 is TGTGCCAGCTCACCACTATACCGGATGGAGGAAGAGACCCAGTACTTC. V usage is TRBV18 and J usage is TRBJ2-5; D possibly corresponds to TRBD2 (5 bases). The V gene's germline CDR1 is KGHSH and CDR2 LQKENI. The germline V and J ends were trimmed by 1 base and 3 bases, with 15 bases remaining between them. The CDR3 is 16 amino acids.